Shown below are 25 T cell receptor beta chains from a single sample sequenced in a study of blood T cell repertoires in COVID-19. Here immunoSEQ multiplex PCR was the method, and the copy in TCRdb shows in-frame clones only, minus some. This sample yields 30,000 to 35,000 clones, of which roughly four fifths are seen a single time; roughly two fifths belongs to the top ten. Sequenced: peripheral blood. These receptors were obtained from an older man with active or convalescent COVID-19.

The rearrangement uses TRBV5-4 and TRBJ1-2; TRBD1 is a possible D gene (5 bases). The ends were cut back, 1 base at V and 5 bases at J, with 12 bases in the middle. Germline assignment: CDR1 SGHNT and CDR2 YYREEE (reference sequence). This CDR3 comprises 14 residues. The CDR3 DNA sequence: TGTGCCAGCAGCTTGAGTGGCGGGGGATATGGCTACACCTTC. As protein: CASSLSGGGYGYTF.

This chain links TRBV27 with TRBJ2-1; 10 bases line up with TRBD2. The CDR3 contains 20 residues. The germline V gene has CDR1 MNHEY and CDR2 SMNVEV (reference sequence). Unmatched junction bases numbered 12, after V lost 0 bases and J lost 1 base. The CDR3 DNA sequence: TGTGCCAGCAGTTTATCGCCTACACGTATACTAGCGGGATCCTACAATGAGCAGTTCTTC. Translating it yields CASSLSPTRILAGSYNEQFF.

The chain joins TRBV9 to TRBJ1-3, with D uncertain. Germline lookup yields CDR1 SGDLS and CDR2 YYNGEE. CDR3 length equals 14 residues. Between the trimmed V and J ends, which lost 3 bases and 2 bases, there was a span of 9 bases. The CDR3 here is CASSAREAGNTIYF. The CDR3 coding sequence is TGTGCCAGCAGCGCCCGGGAGGCTGGAAACACCATATATTTT.

Comments on this clone: This CDR3 is also generated by other DNA sequences in the sample. The J gene is TRBJ2-3, the V gene TRBV9; D call uncertain. The V end lost 3 bases, the J end lost 3 bases, and 5 bases lay between the germline ends. The CDR3 spans 12 residues. Germline CDR1 SGDLS, CDR2 YYNGEE. The DNA of the CDR3 is TGTGCCAGCAGCGCCCGGACAGATACGCAGTATTTT. This gives the protein CASSARTDTQYF.

The V gene is TRBV10-3, the J gene TRBJ2-3; 11 bases align to TRBD2. This CDR3 comprises 16 residues. The germline V gene encodes CDR1 ENHRY and CDR2 SYGVKD. V lost 9 bases, J lost 3 bases, and 11 bases stayed unmatched. The CDR3 DNA follows: TGTGCCATACAGGGGGGACTAGCGGTGGGTACAGATACGCAGTATTTT. Translating gives CAIQGGLAVGTDTQYF.

V gene TRBV6-6 combines with J gene TRBJ2-5; D is perhaps TRBD2 (5 bases). Trimming took 5 bases from V and 5 from J, leaving 12 bases between them. This CDR3 has 13 amino acids. The V gene's germline CDR1 is MNHNY and CDR2 SVGAGI (reference sequence). In DNA, the CDR3 is TGTGCCAGCAGTGGTCAGGAGGAGGAGACCCAGTACTTC. It encodes CASSGQEEETQYF.

The chain combines TRBV30 with TRBJ2-1; 11 nucleotides align to TRBD2. Looked up from germline, CDR1 is GTSNPN and CDR2 is SVGIG (reference sequence). This CDR3 is 12 amino acids long. The CDR3 region is CAGTSGYNEQFF. The CDR3 nucleotides read TGTGCTGGGACTAGCGGCTACAATGAGCAGTTCTTC.

This clone has a handful of counts. This chain connects TRBV27 to TRBJ2-7, with D possibly matching TRBD1 (5 bases). Germline V lookup: CDR1 MNHEY, CDR2 SMNVEV (reference sequence). V shed 6 bases and J shed 5 bases, with 11 bases lying between them. The CDR3 has 12 amino acids. CDR3 in amino acids: CASRTVAHEQYF. Written as DNA, the CDR3 is TGTGCCAGCAGGACAGTAGCCCACGAGCAGTACTTC.

V usage is TRBV5-1 and J usage is TRBJ2-3; possibly TRBD2 for D (5 bases). The V gene's germline CDR1 is SGHRS and CDR2 YFSETQ. The CDR3 is made up of 15 amino acids. V lost 4 bases to trimming and J lost 1 base, with 13 bases between them. The CDR3 DNA reads as TGCGCCAGCAGCGTGTTGGGAGAGGGCACAGATACGCAGTATTTT. Protein: CASSVLGEGTDTQYF.

The chain joins TRBV5-1 to TRBJ2-3, with D tentatively TRBD2 (6 bases). This CDR3 has 15 residues. Trimming removed 4 bases from V and 0 bases from J, with 12 bases in between. In germline, CDR1 is SGHRS, CDR2 YFSETQ. CDR3: CASSLSGFSTDTQYF. In DNA, the CDR3 is TGCGCCAGCAGCCTCAGCGGGTTCAGCACAGATACGCAGTATTTT.

The rearrangement links TRBV2 to TRBJ2-1; 8 bases are a match to TRBD2. Germline V lookup: CDR1 SNHLY, CDR2 FYNNEI. V gave up 3 bases and J gave up 8 bases; unmatched junction bases: 15. This CDR3 region has 17 residues. Here the CDR3 DNA reads TGTGCCAGCAGTGAGGTTGGAGCGGGAGTGTGGTCGGATGAGCAGTTCTTC. Its protein product is CASSEVGAGVWSDEQFF. The variable domain in full, with the rest retrieved from reference TRBV2 and TRBJ2-1, is EPEVTQTPSHQVTQMGQEVILRCVPISNHLYFYWYRQILGQKVEFLVSFYNNEISEKSEIFDDQFSVERPDGSNFTLKIRSTKLEDSAMYFCASSEVGAGVWSDEQFFGPGTRLTVL.

The chain links TRBV19 to TRBJ1-6; possibly TRBD1 for D (5 bases). The V gene's germline CDR1 is LNHDA and CDR2 SQIVND (reference sequence). Trimming took off 5 bases at V and 7 bases at J, with 18 bases between the two ends. The CDR3 is made up of 16 amino acids. This chain's CDR3 is CASSSQGNSLNSPLHF. In DNA, the CDR3 is TGTGCCAGTAGTTCCCAGGGCAACTCCCTCAATTCACCCCTCCACTTT.

The V and J genes are TRBV29-1 and TRBJ2-3; 10 nucleotides line up with TRBD1. CDR3 length: 17 residues. Germline trimming cut 6 bases from V and 3 bases from J; bases unmatched to any gene: 15. Germline loops: CDR1 SQVTM, CDR2 ANQGSEA. CDR3 sequence (DNA): TGCAGCGTCGCGGGAACTGACAGGGGGCGATGGACAGATACGCAGTATTTT. It encodes CSVAGTDRGRWTDTQYF.

V and J are TRBV7-6 and TRBJ2-2; 9 nucleotides match TRBD2. The germline V gene has CDR1 SGHVS and CDR2 FNYEAQ. The CDR3 spans 17 residues. J gave up 0 bases and V 5 bases, and 7 bases lay outside the gene matches. The CDR3 reads CASSPGAGGSNTGELFF. In DNA, the CDR3 is TGTGCCAGCAGCCCAGGAGCGGGGGGCTCGAACACCGGGGAGCTGTTTTTT.

This rearrangement joins TRBV28 to TRBJ2-5; TRBD2 matches at 8 bases. J was trimmed by 5 bases and V by 8 bases; bases with no gene match: 10. CDR1 is MDHEN, CDR2 SYDVKM, per germline. The CDR3 is 14 residues long. The CDR3 sequence: CASLPGLVGETQYF. The DNA for the CDR3 is TGTGCCAGCCTCCCGGGACTAGTCGGGGAGACCCAGTACTTC.

V is TRBV11-2 and J is TRBJ2-7; D is possibly TRBD1 (5 bases). The CDR3 totals 13 residues. Trimming took 4 bases from V and 0 from J, leaving 7 bases between them. Germline CDR1 reads SGHAT; CDR2 reads FQNNGV. The CDR3 loop reads CASSWGLSYEQYF. CDR3 DNA sequence: TGTGCCAGCAGCTGGGGCCTCTCCTACGAGCAGTACTTC.

V is TRBV3-1 (or the pseudogene TRBV3-2) and J is TRBJ2-1, with 12 bases identical to TRBD2. CDR1 and CDR2 (germline): LGHDT, YNNKEL (reference sequence). V shed 7 bases, J shed 2 bases, and the junction held 3 bases outside the gene matches. The CDR3 length is 15 residues. CDR3 bases: TGTGCCAGCACCCGGACTAGCGGGACCTACAATGAGCAGTTCTTC. The encoded protein is CASTRTSGTYNEQFF.

CDR3 sequence (DNA): TGTGCCAGCAGCCATAACACTGAAGCTTTCTTT. Amino acids: CASSHNTEAFF. The chain is built from TRBV7-9 and TRBJ1-1, with unresolved D. The CDR3 is 11 residues long. Germline V lookup: CDR1 SEHNR, CDR2 FQNEAQ (reference sequence). V was pared by 5 bases and J by 2 bases, with 3 bases between.

The rearrangement joins TRBV19 to TRBJ2-1; D perhaps matches TRBD2 (5 bases). The V gene lost 5 bases and the J gene lost 0 bases, with 11 bases spanning the gap. The CDR3 length is 15 residues. Germline V gives CDR1 LNHDA, CDR2 SQIVND (reference sequence). The CDR3 is CASSDSGSSYNEQFF. In DNA, the CDR3 is TGTGCCAGTAGTGATAGTGGGAGCTCCTACAATGAGCAGTTCTTC.

The genes are TRBV11-3 and TRBJ2-1, with D possibly TRBD2 on 6 matching bases. V was pared by 5 bases and J by 3 bases, with 14 bases between. Germline-derived CDR1 and CDR2 are SGHNT and YENEEA. This CDR3 contains 15 residues. CDR3 region: CASSLGLAFYNEQFF. Here the CDR3 DNA reads TGTGCCAGCAGCCTAGGGCTAGCGTTCTACAATGAGCAGTTCTTC.

V and J are TRBV29-1 and TRBJ2-3; D ambiguous. V lost 6 bases, J lost 0 bases, and 13 bases lay in between. CDR1 and CDR2 from the germline V gene are SQVTM and ANQGSEA. The CDR3 covers 14 residues. The CDR3 region is CSVSYSASTDTQYF. The CDR3 DNA reads as TGCAGCGTCTCTTACAGTGCTAGCACAGATACGCAGTATTTT.

This clone showed up just a few times. The V and J genes are TRBV24-1 and TRBJ2-3; 7 nucleotides agree with TRBD1. V lost 4 bases, J lost 6 bases, and 9 bases stayed unmatched. This CDR3 has 15 residues. The germline V gene encodes CDR1 KGHDR and CDR2 SFDVKD. CDR3 DNA: TGTGCCACCAGTGACCGCCGACAGGGAGCCGATACGCAGTATTTT. This codes for CATSDRRQGADTQYF.

This clone has just one count. The chain is built from TRBV10-3 and TRBJ2-5; D uncertain. This CDR3 spans 13 amino acids. The V and J ends lost 4 bases and 1 base respectively, with 7 bases between them. Germline CDR1 and CDR2: ENHRY and SYGVKD. The CDR3, as DNA: TGTGCCATCAGTGTAAGCCCCCAAGAGACCCAGTACTTC. Translating it yields CAISVSPQETQYF.

This sequence joins TRBV24-1 and TRBJ2-6; D gene ambiguous. With 3 bases removed from V and 2 bases from J, the gap between germline ends came to 10 bases. CDR3 length: 16 amino acids. Germline V gives CDR1 KGHDR, CDR2 SFDVKD. The CDR3 sequence: CATSDPQSPGANVLTF. CDR3 bases: TGTGCCACCAGTGATCCACAGAGTCCTGGGGCCAACGTCCTGACTTTC.

This clone turned up a few times. The chain recombines TRBV19 with TRBJ1-5, with D possibly matching TRBD1 (5 bases). V dropped 3 bases and J dropped 10 bases, with 10 bases sitting between them. CDR1 and CDR2 from the germline V gene are LNHDA and SQIVND (reference sequence). The CDR3 sequence is 12 residues long. The CDR3 coding sequence is TGTGCCAGTAGTATTGTCGGGACTCCCCAGCATTTT. This codes for CASSIVGTPQHF.